The next 18 T cell receptor beta chains were all read from a single sample in a study of Graves' ophthalmopathy and Graves' hyperthyroidism (dated by TCRdb to 2016 to 2019). The sequencer listed for this sample is Illumina HiSeq 2000. TCR beta CDR3 regions were amplified from RNA transcripts for repertoire sequencing. The first round of RT-PCR was done with HTBI primers and the Qiagen OneStep RT-PCR kit, and was followed by a second round of multiplex PCR, then size selection and purification. TCRdb trimmed the raw reads at Q25, called clones with MiXCR and kept productive beta chains. When rows share a CDR3 protein, they turn into one entry using the most common DNA and genes. This sample is represented by approximately 150,000 distinct CDR3 sequences; under 45% of them were singletons. Of the sample, around 8.9% falls within the top ten clones. Sequencing was done on a sample of peripheral blood. The receptors were sampled from a man younger than 45 with Graves' ophthalmopathy. Donor details come from another sample of the same person, matched by shared clones.

This CDR3 reads CASSHRTGGQETQYF. The CDR3 DNA follows: TGTGCCAGCAGTCACCGGACAGGGGGCCAAGAGACCCAGTACTTC. The chain recombines TRBV6-5 with TRBJ2-5, with TRBD1 matching 10 bases. Trimming cost V 5 bases and J 1 base; bases outside gene matches: 4. CDR3 length: 15 residues. Germline CDR1 and CDR2: MNHEY and SVGAGI.

V usage is TRBV12-3 or TRBV12-4 and J usage is TRBJ2-7, with D possibly being TRBD2 (5 bases). V was cut by 3 bases and J by 4 bases, with 7 bases left in between. This CDR3 comprises 12 residues. The chain's CDR3 is CASSFGKYEQYF. CDR3 sequence (DNA): TGTGCCAGCAGTTTCGGGAAATACGAGCAGTACTTC.

This clonotype was seen at least ten times. This chain uses TRBV10-3 with TRBJ2-5; D could derive from TRBD1 or TRBD2 (6 bases each). This CDR3 has 13 amino acids. V lost 8 bases, J lost 4 bases, and 14 bases lay in between. Looked up from germline, CDR1 is ENHRY and CDR2 is SYGVKD. CDR3 region: CAIREEGGETQYF. The CDR3 DNA reads TGTGCCATCCGAGAGGAGGGGGGAGAGACCCAGTACTTC.

This sequence joins TRBV12-3 or TRBV12-4 and TRBJ1-1; TRBD1 aligns across 11 bases. This CDR3 spans 15 amino acids. The trim removed 6 bases at V and 7 bases at J, leaving 10 bases unmatched. This CDR3 is CASSLKGTGGLEAFF. Here the CDR3 DNA reads TGTGCCAGCAGCCTTAAAGGGACAGGGGGTCTTGAAGCTTTCTTT.

This clonotype is a singleton in its sample. V is TRBV14 and J is TRBJ2-7; D perhaps matches TRBD1 (5 bases). V was clipped by 3 bases and J by 2 bases, with 8 bases between them. This CDR3 region has 13 residues. Germline CDR1 SGHDN, CDR2 FVKESK. Written as DNA, the CDR3 is TGTGCCAGCAGCCAGAAGACAGCCTACGAGCAGTACTTC. It codes for CASSQKTAYEQYF. Complete variable domain (other parts from reference TRBV14 and TRBJ2-7): EAGVTQFPSHSVIEKGQTVTLRCDPISGHDNLYWYRRVMGKEIKFLLHFVKESKQDESGMPNNRFLAERTGGTYSTLKVQPAELEDSGVYFCASSQKTAYEQYFGPGTRLTVT.

The CDR3, as DNA: TGTGCCAGCAGCGGTACCCGAGGGACAGATACGCAGTATTTT. It encodes CASSGTRGTDTQYF. The chain combines TRBV12-3 or TRBV12-4 with TRBJ2-3, with D possibly being TRBD2 (5 bases). Trimming removed 6 bases at V and 3 bases at J, with 13 bases between. The CDR3 sequence is 14 residues long.

Only a few counts were recorded for this clonotype. The chain carries TRBV6-1 and TRBJ1-2; no clear D gene. Germline CDR1 and CDR2: MNHNS and SASEGT. The CDR3 has 15 amino acids. The ends were cut back, 1 base at V and 1 base at J, with 10 bases in the middle. CDR3 loop: CASSEGRLVNYGYTF. In DNA form, the CDR3 reads TGTGCCAGCAGTGAAGGCCGACTTGTTAACTATGGCTACACCTTC.

V gene TRBV6-2 or TRBV6-3 combines with J gene TRBJ1-2; TRBD1 matches at 7 bases. This CDR3 spans 13 amino acids. Germline V CDR1 and CDR2: MNHEY, SVGEGT. The V gene end was trimmed by 5 bases and the J gene end by 8 bases; junction bases not matched to a gene: 8. The CDR3 nucleotides are TGTGCCAGCAGTGACCCCAACAGGGGCGGCTACACCTTC. Its translation is CASSDPNRGGYTF.

This clonotype appeared many times. The rearrangement uses TRBV7-9 and TRBJ1-1; D might be TRBD1 (5 bases). Trimming took 5 bases from V and 3 from J, leaving 16 bases between them. Germline V gene data show CDR1 as SEHNR and CDR2 as FQNEAQ (reference sequence). CDR3 length: 15 amino acids. The CDR3 loop reads CASSHLGGFDTEAFF. CDR3 nucleotide sequence: TGTGCCAGCAGCCACCTCGGGGGGTTCGACACTGAAGCTTTCTTT.

This clonotype was picked up many times. This sequence joins TRBV28 and TRBJ1-1; D remains ambiguous. The CDR3 runs 13 residues. Germline CDR1 and CDR2: MDHEN and SYDVKM. Trimming shortened V by 6 bases and J by 5 bases, and 13 bases separated the two germline ends. The CDR3 sequence: CASRVSRDTEAFF. The CDR3 nucleotides read TGTGCCAGCAGGGTCTCTCGGGATACTGAAGCTTTCTTT.

This clonotype was seen just once. The chain recombines TRBV6-2 or TRBV6-3 with TRBJ2-7, with 7 bases matching TRBD2. The V segment lost 11 bases and the J segment 3 bases; nucleotides outside the gene matches: 13. The CDR3 is 14 amino acids. CDR1 MNHEY and CDR2 SVGEGT come from the germline V gene. CDR3 DNA sequence: TGTGCCGCGAGTGGCCTAGCGGAAATCTACGAGCAGTACTTC. Its translation: CAASGLAEIYEQYF.

There are many counts of this clonotype. The V gene is TRBV5-5, the J gene TRBJ2-5, with 8 bases lining up with TRBD2. The J segment lost 4 bases and the V segment lost 0 bases, leaving 5 bases of the junction unmatched. The CDR3 has 15 amino acids. Germline V gives CDR1 SGHKS, CDR2 YYEKEE (reference sequence). CDR3 sequence (DNA): TGTGCCAGCAGCTTGGCAGCGGGAGCTGGAGAGACCCAGTACTTC. Its translation is CASSLAAGAGETQYF.

This clonotype was counted ten times or more. The rearrangement uses TRBV20-1 and TRBJ1-1; D remains ambiguous. The V and J ends lost 5 bases and 1 base respectively, with 2 bases between them. CDR1 and CDR2 from the germline V gene are DFQATT and SNEGSKA (reference sequence). This CDR3 comprises 10 residues. In nucleotides, the CDR3 is TGCAGTGCTCCGAACACTGAAGCTTTCTTT. The encoded protein is CSAPNTEAFF.

The chain has TRBV7-6 and TRBJ1-1; 8 positions match TRBD1. There are 16 residues in the CDR3. V was pared by 2 bases and J by 5 bases, with 10 bases of the junction left unmatched. CDR1 is SGHVS, CDR2 FNYEAQ, per germline. CDR3 nucleotides: TGTGCCAGCAGCTTACATCAGGGGGCTCGGTGGACTGAAGCTTTCTTT. Translated, it gives CASSLHQGARWTEAFF.

In this sample, this clonotype turned up many times. This chain connects TRBV6-1 to TRBJ1-6; D is ambiguous. The CDR3 covers 13 residues. Between the trimmed V and J ends, which lost 5 bases and 5 bases, there was a span of 7 bases. The germline CDR1 and CDR2 sequences are MNHNS and SASEGT. In DNA, the CDR3 is TGTGCCAGCAGTCGAGCCAATAATTCACCCCTCCACTTT. It specifies CASSRANNSPLHF.

This clonotype was recorded many times. V and J are TRBV2 and TRBJ2-7; possible D gene TRBD2, 5 bases. Germline V gives CDR1 SNHLY, CDR2 FYNNEI. Trimming took off 4 bases at V and 2 bases at J, with 12 bases between the two ends. The CDR3 is 14 residues long. Written as DNA, the CDR3 is TGTGCCAGCAGTGGAGAGGGCCGTACCTACGAGCAGTACTTC. Translating gives CASSGEGRTYEQYF.

This clonotype occurred many times. The chain uses TRBV7-2 and TRBJ2-7; TRBD2 matches 8 bases. The CDR3 loop spans 16 amino acids. Germline V gives CDR1 SGHTA, CDR2 FQGNSA. Trimming at V came to 5 bases and at J to 0 bases, leaving 9 bases not matched to a gene. Here the CDR3 reads CASSPGGGGSSYEQYF. DNA of the CDR3: TGTGCCAGCAGCCCAGGAGGCGGGGGGAGCTCCTACGAGCAGTACTTC.

The chain employs TRBV6-5 and TRBJ1-1, with 11 bases fitting TRBD1. The length of the CDR3 is 17 residues. Germline CDR1 and CDR2: MNHEY and SVGAGI. The junction had 8 bases not matched to a gene; V was cut back by 0 bases and J by 5 bases. CDR3 DNA sequence: TGTGCCAGCAGTTACTCTAGGACAGGGGGCCTTCGTACTGAAGCTTTCTTT. It specifies CASSYSRTGGLRTEAFF.